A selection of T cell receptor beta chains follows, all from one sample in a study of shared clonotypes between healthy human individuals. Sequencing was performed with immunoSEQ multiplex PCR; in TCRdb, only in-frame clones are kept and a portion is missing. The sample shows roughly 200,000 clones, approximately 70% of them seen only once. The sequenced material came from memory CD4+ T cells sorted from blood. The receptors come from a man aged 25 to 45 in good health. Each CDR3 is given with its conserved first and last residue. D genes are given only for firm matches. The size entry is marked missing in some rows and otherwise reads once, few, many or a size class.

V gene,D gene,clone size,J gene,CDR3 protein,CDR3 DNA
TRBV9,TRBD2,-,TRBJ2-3,CASSSRTSVTDRDTQYF,TGTGCCAGCAGCTCAAGGACTAGCGTGACAGACCGAGATACGCAGTATTTT
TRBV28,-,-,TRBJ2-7,CAINRSTYEQYF,TGTGCCATCAACCGATCTACTTACGAGCAGTACTTC
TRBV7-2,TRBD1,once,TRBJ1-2,CASSSHLTGGWSGYTF,TGTGCCAGCAGCTCCCACTTGACAGGGGGTTGGTCAGGCTACACCTTC
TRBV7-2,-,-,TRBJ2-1,CASSLSSDEQFF,TGTGCCAGCAGCTTAAGTTCTGATGAGCAGTTCTTC
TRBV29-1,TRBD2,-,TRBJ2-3,CSVEGTSGRVRDTQYF,TGCAGCGTCGAAGGGACTAGCGGGAGGGTGCGAGATACGCAGTATTTT
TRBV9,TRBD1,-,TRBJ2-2,CASSVGLGQGLANTGELFF,TGTGCCAGCAGCGTAGGTTTGGGACAGGGGTTAGCGAACACCGGGGAGCTGTTTTTT
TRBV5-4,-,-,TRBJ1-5,CASSSPLPGGGGNQPQHF,TGTGCCAGCAGTTCACCGCTTCCTGGGGGTGGCGGCAATCAGCCCCAGCATTTT
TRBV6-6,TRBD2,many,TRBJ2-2,CASRPTSVTGELFF,TGTGCCAGCAGGCCGACTAGCGTCACCGGGGAGCTGTTTTTT
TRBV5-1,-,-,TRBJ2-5,CASSLTGRVVETQYF,TGCGCCAGCAGCTTAACAGGGAGGGTCGTTGAGACCCAGTACTTC
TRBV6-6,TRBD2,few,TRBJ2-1,CASSREGAGGQQFF,TGTGCCAGCAGCCGGGAGGGAGCGGGAGGTCAGCAGTTCTTC
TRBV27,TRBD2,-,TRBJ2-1,CASSLVGAGVDEQFF,TGTGCCAGCAGTTTGGTAGGGGCGGGAGTAGATGAGCAGTTCTTC
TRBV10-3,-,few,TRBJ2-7,CAISDMYEQYF,TGTGCCATCAGTGACATGTACGAGCAGTACTTC
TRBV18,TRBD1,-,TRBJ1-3,CASSPTTGKGSGNTIYF,TGTGCCAGCTCACCTACGACAGGGAAAGGCTCTGGAAACACCATATATTTT
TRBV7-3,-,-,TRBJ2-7,CASSTDPGPYEQYF,TGTGCCAGCAGTACAGACCCAGGGCCGTACGAGCAGTACTTC
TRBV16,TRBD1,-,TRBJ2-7,CASLPSGGRDEQYF,TGTGCCAGTCTACCCTCAGGGGGAAGGGACGAGCAGTACTTC
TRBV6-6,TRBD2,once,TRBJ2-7,CASSFLSGIAYEQYF,TGTGCCAGCAGTTTCCTTAGCGGGATCGCCTACGAGCAGTACTTC
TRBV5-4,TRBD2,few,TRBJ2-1,CASSATSGPSYNEQFF,TGTGCCAGCAGCGCTACTAGCGGGCCCTCCTACAATGAGCAGTTCTTC
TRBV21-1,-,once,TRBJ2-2,CASSSDRNTGELFF,TGTGCCAGCAGCTCAGACAGGAACACCGGGGAGCTGTTTTTT
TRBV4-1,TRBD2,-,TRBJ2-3,CASSKSGAASRTDTQYF,TGCGCCAGCAGCAAAAGCGGGGCTGCCTCCCGCACAGATACGCAGTATTTT
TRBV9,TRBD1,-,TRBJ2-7,CASSIQGDAGEQYF,TGTGCCAGCAGCATTCAGGGGGATGCGGGCGAGCAGTACTTC
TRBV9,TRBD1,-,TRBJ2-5,CASSPGDRSEETQYF,TGTGCCAGCAGCCCAGGGGACAGGTCGGAAGAGACCCAGTACTTC
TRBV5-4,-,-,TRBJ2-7,CASSFKGLPYEQYF,TGTGCCAGCAGCTTTAAAGGGTTGCCCTACGAGCAGTACTTC
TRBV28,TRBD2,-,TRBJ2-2,CASGASGRVRELFF,TGTGCCAGCGGGGCTAGCGGGAGGGTCCGGGAGCTGTTTTTT
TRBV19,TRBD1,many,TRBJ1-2,CASSGRQGSGYGYTF,TGTGCCAGTAGTGGCAGACAGGGTTCGGGGTATGGCTACACCTTC
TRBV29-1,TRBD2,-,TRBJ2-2,CSVGGRSTGELFF,TGCAGCGTTGGCGGGAGAAGTACCGGGGAGCTGTTTTTT
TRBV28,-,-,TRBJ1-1,CASSLPGDNTEAFF,TGTGCCAGCAGCTTGCCAGGGGACAACACTGAAGCTTTCTTT